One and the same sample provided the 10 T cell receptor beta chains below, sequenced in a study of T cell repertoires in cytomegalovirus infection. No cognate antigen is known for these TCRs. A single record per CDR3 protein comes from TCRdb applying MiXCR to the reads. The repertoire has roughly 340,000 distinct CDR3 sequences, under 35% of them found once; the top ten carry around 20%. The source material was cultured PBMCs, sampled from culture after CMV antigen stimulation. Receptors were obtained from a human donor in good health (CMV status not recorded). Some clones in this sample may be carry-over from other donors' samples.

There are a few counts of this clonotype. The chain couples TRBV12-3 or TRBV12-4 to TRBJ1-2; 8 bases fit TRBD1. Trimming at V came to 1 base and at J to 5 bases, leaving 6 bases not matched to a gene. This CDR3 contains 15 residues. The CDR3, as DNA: TGTGCCAGCAGTTTAGGGCAGGGGGCTCGATATGGCTACACCTTC. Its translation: CASSLGQGARYGYTF.

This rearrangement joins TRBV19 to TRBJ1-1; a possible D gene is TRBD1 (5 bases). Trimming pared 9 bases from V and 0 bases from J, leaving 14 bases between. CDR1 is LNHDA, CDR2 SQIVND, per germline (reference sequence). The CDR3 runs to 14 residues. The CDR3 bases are TGTGCCAGCACAAGGGACGGATTGAACACTGAAGCTTTCTTT. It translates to CASTRDGLNTEAFF.

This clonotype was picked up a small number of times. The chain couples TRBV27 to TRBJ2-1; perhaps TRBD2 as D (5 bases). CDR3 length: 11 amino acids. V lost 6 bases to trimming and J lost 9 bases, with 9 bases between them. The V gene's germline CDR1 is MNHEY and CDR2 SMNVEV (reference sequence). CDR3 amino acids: CASRREGEQFF. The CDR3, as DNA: TGTGCCAGCAGACGGGAAGGTGAGCAGTTCTTC.

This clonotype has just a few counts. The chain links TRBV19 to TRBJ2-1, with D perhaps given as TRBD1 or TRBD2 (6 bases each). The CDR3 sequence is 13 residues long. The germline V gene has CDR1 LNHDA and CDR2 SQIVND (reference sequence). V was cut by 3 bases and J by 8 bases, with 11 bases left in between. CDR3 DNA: TGTGCCAGTAGTATGTATAGGGGGGATGAGCAGTTCTTC. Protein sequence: CASSMYRGDEQFF. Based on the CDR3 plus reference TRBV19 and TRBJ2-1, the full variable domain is DGGITQSPKYLFRKEGQNVTLSCEQNLNHDAMYWYRQDPGQGLRLIYYSQIVNDFQKGDIAEGYSVSREKKESFPLTVTSAQKNPTAFYLCASSMYRGDEQFFGPGTRLTVL.

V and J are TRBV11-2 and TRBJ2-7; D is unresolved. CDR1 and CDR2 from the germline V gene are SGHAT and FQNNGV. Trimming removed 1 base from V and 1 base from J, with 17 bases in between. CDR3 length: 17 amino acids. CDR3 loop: CASSLVELQRSSYEQYF. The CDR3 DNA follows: TGTGCCAGCAGCTTAGTTGAGTTGCAAAGAAGTTCCTACGAGCAGTACTTC.

The CDR3 reads CASSWVSGGLNTEAFF. Here the CDR3 DNA reads TGTGCCAGCAGCTGGGTATCTGGGGGCTTAAACACTGAAGCTTTCTTT. This chain uses TRBV5-5 with TRBJ1-1; D is perhaps TRBD1 (6 bases). Trimming cost V 3 bases and J 2 bases, with 17 bases left between them. The CDR3 runs 16 residues. Germline-derived CDR1 and CDR2 are SGHKS and YYEKEE (reference sequence).

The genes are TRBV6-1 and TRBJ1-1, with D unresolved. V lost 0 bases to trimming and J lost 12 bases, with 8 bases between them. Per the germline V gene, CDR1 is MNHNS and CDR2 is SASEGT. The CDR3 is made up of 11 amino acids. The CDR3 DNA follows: TGTGCCAGCAGTGAAGCGCAACGCCCTTTCTTT. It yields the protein CASSEAQRPFF.

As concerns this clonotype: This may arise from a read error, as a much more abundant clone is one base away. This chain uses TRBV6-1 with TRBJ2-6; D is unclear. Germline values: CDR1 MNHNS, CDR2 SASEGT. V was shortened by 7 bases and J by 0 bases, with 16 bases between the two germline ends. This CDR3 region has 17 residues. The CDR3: CASTLGSFGSGANVLTF. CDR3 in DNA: TGTGCCAGCACCCTGGGCAGTTTCGGCTCTGGGGCCAACGTCCTGACTTTC.

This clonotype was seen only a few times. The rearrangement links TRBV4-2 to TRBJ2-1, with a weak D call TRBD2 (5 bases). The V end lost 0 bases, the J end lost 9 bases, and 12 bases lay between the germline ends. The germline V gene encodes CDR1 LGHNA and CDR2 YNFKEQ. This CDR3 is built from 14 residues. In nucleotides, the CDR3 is TGTGCCAGCAGCCAAGATCCTAGCTTCTTTGAGCAGTTCTTC. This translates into CASSQDPSFFEQFF.

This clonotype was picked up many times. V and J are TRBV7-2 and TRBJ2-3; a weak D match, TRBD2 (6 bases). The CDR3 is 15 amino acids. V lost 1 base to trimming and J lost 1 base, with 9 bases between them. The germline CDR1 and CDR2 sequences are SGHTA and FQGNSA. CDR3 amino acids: CASSLGGGGTDTQYF. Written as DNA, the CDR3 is TGTGCCAGCAGCTTAGGAGGCGGGGGCACAGATACGCAGTATTTT. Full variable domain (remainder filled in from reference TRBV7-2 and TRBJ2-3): GAGVSQSPSNKVTEKGKDVELRCDPISGHTALYWYRQSLGQGLEFLIYFQGNSAPDKSGLPSDRFSAERTGGSVSTLTIQRTQQEDSAVYLCASSLGGGGTDTQYFGPGTRLTVL.